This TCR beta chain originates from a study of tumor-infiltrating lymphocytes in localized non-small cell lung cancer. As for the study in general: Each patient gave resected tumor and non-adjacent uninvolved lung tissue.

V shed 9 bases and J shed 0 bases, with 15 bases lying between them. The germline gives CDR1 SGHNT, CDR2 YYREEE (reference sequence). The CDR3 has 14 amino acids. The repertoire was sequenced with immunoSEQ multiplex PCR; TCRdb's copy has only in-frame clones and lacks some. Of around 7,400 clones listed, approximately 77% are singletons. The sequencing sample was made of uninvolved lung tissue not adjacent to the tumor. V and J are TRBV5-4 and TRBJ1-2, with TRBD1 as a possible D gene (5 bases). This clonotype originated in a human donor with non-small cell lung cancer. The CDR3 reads CATNGRGTNYGYTF. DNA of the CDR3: TGTGCCACCAACGGGAGGGGCACTAACTATGGCTACACCTTC.